Following are 2 T cell receptor beta chains from one sample sequenced in a study of blood T cell repertoires in COVID-19 (dated by TCRdb to the early 2020s). The library relied on the immunoSEQ multiplex PCR assay. Here the immuneACCESS table is served through TCRdb, limited to in-frame sequences with V and J called. Missing clones are a known gap in these copies; in checked studies unresolved V genes cover under half, and the rest lacks a known reason. The sample table holds about 250,000 clones, of which 80% to 90% were seen once. The ten largest clonotypes hold 2% to 3% of the sample. The material sequenced was PBMCs or T cells enriched from blood (not recorded which). The receptors originated from a woman aged 18-29 years who had recovered from COVID-19.

V is TRBV5-1 and J is TRBJ1-4; D is unresolved. The CDR3 extends over 17 amino acids. The germline V gene encodes CDR1 SGHRS and CDR2 YFSETQ. The V gene lost 0 bases and the J gene lost 8 bases, with 20 bases spanning the gap. CDR3 sequence: CASSLGYQRTLPEKLFF. CDR3 coding DNA: TGCGCCAGCAGCTTGGGGTATCAGCGGACCCTTCCCGAAAAACTGTTTTTT.

The chain has TRBV15 and TRBJ2-3; 10 positions agree with TRBD1. This CDR3 is built from 14 residues. V lost 3 bases and J lost 5; bases outside the gene matches: 2. The V gene's germline CDR1 is LNHNV and CDR2 YYDKDF (reference sequence). CDR3 region: CATSRTGGQDTQYF. CDR3 in DNA: TGTGCCACCAGCAGGACAGGGGGCCAAGATACGCAGTATTTT.